These T cell receptor beta chains were read from a single sample in a study of OX40 agonist ivuxolimab in advanced cancers. Profiled with immunoSEQ multiplex PCR; TCRdb holds only in-frame clones, not every one. The table lists 99,000 or so clones, roughly nine tenths of them singletons. The sequenced sample was CD4+ or CD8+ T cells sorted from blood, obtained in a trial of the OX40 agonist ivuxolimab. These receptors came from an adult with an advanced solid tumor such as melanoma, head and neck, liver or kidney cancer. The CDR3 runs from the conserved cysteine through the conserved F or W. A D gene is named only where the DNA matches it firmly. Some rows have no size entry. The others give once, few or many, or a class for an expanded clone.

j_call v_call clone_size d_call cdr3_aa cdr3_nt
TRBJ2-3 TRBV7-3 . TRBD1 CASSLGTGGLDTQYF TGTGCCAGCAGCTTAGGGACAGGGGGCCTGGATACGCAGTATTTT
TRBJ2-5 TRBV7-9 . . CASSEYYGTQYF TGTGCCAGCAGCGAGTACTATGGGACCCAGTACTTC
TRBJ2-2 TRBV2 . TRBD2 CARVLRREGNGELFF TGTGCCAGGGTCCTCAGACGGGAGGGAAACGGGGAGCTGTTTTTT
TRBJ2-7 TRBV19 . TRBD2 CASSTLTSGSSYEQYF TGTGCCAGTAGTACGTTAACTAGCGGGAGCTCCTACGAGCAGTACTTC
TRBJ2-3 TRBV13 once TRBD2 CASSVGTSGSVWRTDTQYF TGTGCCAGCAGCGTCGGGACTAGCGGGAGCGTTTGGCGCACAGATACGCAGTATTTT
TRBJ2-2 TRBV29-1 . TRBD1 CSGWTGRSAGELFF TGCAGCGGCTGGACAGGGCGTAGTGCCGGGGAGCTGTTTTTT
TRBJ1-2 TRBV14 . . CASSQWDTVNYGYTF TGTGCCAGCAGCCAATGGGACACTGTTAACTATGGCTACACCTTC
TRBJ1-1 TRBV6-1 . TRBD1 CASRLQGTTEAFF TGTGCCAGCAGGCTACAGGGGACCACTGAAGCTTTCTTT
TRBJ1-1 TRBV2 . . CASSLDGSNTEAFF TGTGCCAGCAGTCTGGACGGATCAAACACTGAAGCTTTCTTT
TRBJ2-7 TRBV5-6 . TRBD2 CASSLFAGGLYEQYF TGTGCCAGCAGCTTGTTTGCGGGAGGACTCTACGAGCAGTACTTC
TRBJ2-5 TRBV5-4 . TRBD2 CASSLGSLAGEETQYF TGTGCCAGCAGCTTGGGATCTCTAGCGGGAGAAGAGACCCAGTACTTC
TRBJ1-2 TRBV19 . . CASTPASTGYGYTF TGTGCCAGTACCCCCGCGTCGACAGGCTATGGCTACACCTTC
TRBJ2-2 TRBV2 once . CASREGMNTGELFF TGTGCCAGCAGGGAGGGGATGAACACCGGGGAGCTGTTTTTT
TRBJ1-4 TRBV4-1 . . CASSPRGTVATNEKLFF TGCGCCAGCAGCCCTAGAGGGACGGTTGCAACTAATGAAAAACTGTTTTTT
TRBJ2-7 TRBV28 . TRBD1 CASSLWPQGDEQYF TGTGCCAGCAGTCTTTGGCCCCAGGGGGACGAGCAGTACTTC
TRBJ2-3 TRBV5-1 few . CASSPRGLGGQRTLDTQYF TGCGCCAGCAGCCCTAGGGGGTTGGGGGGACAGCGCACCCTGGATACGCAGTATTTT
TRBJ2-5 TRBV7-2 . . CASSLGGGGRETQYF TGTGCCAGCAGCTTAGGAGGTGGAGGGCGAGAGACCCAGTACTTC
TRBJ1-3 TRBV6-5 . . CASRVSSGNTIYF TGTGCCAGCCGGGTCAGCTCTGGAAACACCATATATTTT
TRBJ2-1 TRBV7-8 . TRBD1 CASSFDRDTGEQFF TGTGCCAGCAGCTTCGACAGGGACACGGGTGAGCAGTTCTTC
TRBJ2-7 TRBV7-2 . TRBD2 CASSLAGPSGYEQYF TGTGCCAGCAGCTTAGCGGGGCCTAGCGGTTACGAGCAGTACTTC
TRBJ2-1 TRBV7-9 . . CASSLAPGGAGNEQFF TGTGCCAGCAGCTTAGCGCCGGGGGGCGCAGGCAATGAGCAGTTCTTC
TRBJ2-7 TRBV15 . . CATSPRGGGYEQYF TGTGCCACCAGCCCAAGGGGGGGAGGTTACGAGCAGTACTTC
TRBJ2-3 TRBV7-9 . . CASSTQGRNTDTQYF TGTGCCAGCAGCACACAGGGGAGGAACACAGATACGCAGTATTTT
TRBJ1-1 TRBV7-9 . TRBD1 CASSAQTGLGEAFF TGTGCCAGCAGCGCACAGACAGGGTTAGGTGAAGCTTTCTTT
TRBJ2-2 TRBV28 . . CASTLLGTGELFF TGTGCCAGCACATTGCTCGGCACCGGGGAGCTGTTTTTT
TRBJ2-2 TRBV6-5 few . CASVSRGGHTGELFF TGTGCCAGCGTATCAAGGGGCGGACACACCGGGGAGCTGTTTTTT
TRBJ2-5 TRBV6-1 . TRBD2 CASSELKTSLQTQYF TGTGCCAGCAGTGAACTAAAGACTAGCTTGCAGACCCAGTACTTC
TRBJ2-6 TRBV28 . . CASKGGSFSGANVLTF TGTGCCAGCAAAGGGGGTTCCTTTTCTGGGGCCAACGTCCTGACTTTC
TRBJ2-5 TRBV7-9 . . CASSWMQETQYF TGTGCCAGCAGCTGGATGCAAGAGACCCAGTACTTC
TRBJ2-7 TRBV4-3 once TRBD2 CASSPGTSLAEQYF TGCGCCAGCAGCCCCGGGACTAGCCTCGCCGAGCAGTACTTC
TRBJ2-4 TRBV18 . . CASSATEGKNIQYF TGTGCCAGCTCAGCGACAGAAGGCAAAAACATTCAGTACTTC
TRBJ2-7 TRBV6-5 . TRBD1 CASSQGAWYEQYF TGTGCCAGCAGTCAGGGGGCTTGGTACGAGCAGTACTTC
TRBJ1-1 TRBV6-1 . . CASSVGTLNTEAFF TGTGCCAGCAGTGTAGGGACATTGAACACTGAAGCTTTCTTT
TRBJ2-7 TRBV5-6 . . CASADFEGNSYEQYF TGTGCCAGCGCCGATTTTGAAGGGAACTCCTACGAGCAGTACTTC
TRBJ2-1 TRBV5-8 . TRBD2 CASSFWIAGESEQFF TGTGCCAGCAGCTTTTGGATAGCGGGAGAGAGTGAGCAGTTCTTC
TRBJ2-7 TRBV4-3 . . CASSQDDGPHSYEQYF TGCGCCAGCAGCCAAGATGACGGACCCCACTCCTACGAGCAGTACTTC
TRBJ2-5 TRBV5-1 . . CASSLVGRDQETQYF TGCGCCAGCAGCTTGGTTGGCAGGGATCAAGAGACCCAGTACTTC
TRBJ1-1 TRBV2 . . CASSEVSKGGAF TGTGCCAGCAGTGAAGTCTCTAAGGGGGGGGCATTT
TRBJ1-1 TRBV29-1 . TRBD1 CSVRFQGVLTEAFF TGCAGCGTTCGCTTCCAGGGGGTTTTGACTGAAGCTTTCTTT
TRBJ2-6 TRBV27 . . CASSFWGSGANVLTF TGTGCCAGCAGTTTTTGGGGCTCTGGGGCCAACGTCCTGACTTTC
TRBJ2-5 TRBV4-2 . . CASSLGVQTQYF TGTGCCAGCAGCCTCGGGGTTCAGACCCAGTACTTC
TRBJ2-7 TRBV7-2 . TRBD2 CASSLTSGSYEQYF TGTGCCAGCAGCTTAACTAGCGGATCCTACGAGCAGTACTTC
TRBJ2-3 TRBV18 . TRBD2 CASSPFQTSGTLSTQYF TGTGCCAGCTCACCATTTCAGACTAGCGGAACACTGAGTACGCAGTATTTT
TRBJ1-1 TRBV21-1 . . CASSGPPCMASEKTSAREAFF TGTGCCAGTTCGGGACCCCCGTGCATGGCCTCCGAGAAAACTTCGGCCCGGGAGGCTTTCTTT
TRBJ2-5 TRBV15 . . CATSRGGAGAIETQYF TGTGCCACCAGCAGAGGGGGAGCAGGGGCCATAGAGACCCAGTACTTC
TRBJ1-1 TRBV5-8 . . CASSYRQANTEAFF TGTGCCAGCAGCTATCGACAGGCTAACACTGAAGCTTTCTTT